The clone carrying this TCR delta chain came up a few times. Its cognate antigen is unknown. The sample originates from a study of Vδ1+ human thymocytes. Study-wide points: TRD repertoires were essentially private, unlike widely shared TRG clonotypes. Around 18% of thymic delta-chain sequences were Vdelta2, with few Vdelta3, unlike blood Vdelta1+ controls. Thymic TRG and TRD repertoires appeared highly polyclonal, with Gaussian CDR3 length distributions.

Sequences come from RNA converted to cDNA by reverse transcription. Pooled V-gene forward primers with one constant-region reverse primer generated the CDR3 amplicons by multiplex PCR. TCRdb redid clone calling on the multiplex PCR reads using CATT. The repertoire holds around 60,000 delta-chain clones, with less than 15% as singletons. Thymocytes were sorted as CD3+ TCRVdelta1+ TCRVdelta2- after alphabeta T cell depletion. Between 98% and 99.6% of sorted thymocytes were Vdelta1+. CDR3 length: 23 residues. V lost 3 bases and J 1 base, leaving 36 bases between the germline ends. Looked up from germline, CDR1 is TSWWSYY and CDR2 is QGS.

Sequenced input: Vdelta1+ gamma-delta thymocytes from the thymus. Regarding subset: FACS-sorted CD3+ TCRalphabeta- TCRVdelta1+ TCRVdelta2- thymocytes. V and J are TRDV1 and TRDJ1, with D possibly TRDD2 on 6 matching bases. The source of this sequence is a girl under three years old who had congenital heart surgery. The CDR3 reads CALGEPDESYVGAIRSTTDKLIF. The CDR3 DNA reads as TGTGCTCTTGGGGAGCCTGACGAGTCCTACGTAGGGGCCATACGATCGACCACCGATAAACTCATCTTT.